Following are 26 T cell receptor beta chains from one sample sequenced in a study of T-cell memory formation after mild COVID-19. From the 5' RACE reads, TCRdb called clonotypes with MiXCR, one entry per CDR3 protein. Of some 200,000 distinct CDR3 sequences listed, 9.5% to 10% were seen once; the top ten hold about 3.8%. Input material: PBMCs or a T cell subset sorted from them (not recorded which). All receptors come from a man between 18 and 29 years old who had mild COVID-19 (a few samples of this study predate the infection). Cell type and time point are not known.

This clonotype was counted a few times. The rearrangement uses TRBV7-2 and TRBJ1-2; TRBD1 aligns across 7 bases. The germline V gene has CDR1 SGHTA and CDR2 FQGNSA. The CDR3 is 17 amino acids. The V gene end was trimmed by 8 bases and the J gene end by 0 bases; junction bases not matched to a gene: 15. Here the CDR3 reads CASRPQGVGAPNYGYTF. The CDR3 DNA reads as TGTGCCAGCCGACCCCAGGGGGTGGGCGCCCCTAACTATGGCTACACCTTC.

In its sample, this clonotype was seen a few times. This may stem from a read error, because a much larger clone lies one nucleotide away. This sequence joins TRBV5-6 and TRBJ1-1, with D maybe TRBD1 (5 bases). CDR1 SGHDT and CDR2 YYEEEE come from the germline V gene. Trimming shortened V by 4 bases and J by 0 bases, and 10 bases separated the two germline ends. CDR3 size: 14 residues. CDR3 loop: CASSMDIMNTEAFF. The CDR3 nucleotides are TGTGCCAGCAGCATGGACATCATGAACACTGAAGCTTTCTTT.

The chain recombines TRBV2 with TRBJ2-3; D gene unclear. Germline V gene data show CDR1 as SNHLY and CDR2 as FYNNEI. The CDR3 loop spans 14 amino acids. The germline V and J ends were trimmed by 8 bases and 1 base, with 13 bases remaining between them. The CDR3 protein is CASRRLTRTDTQYF. As DNA, the CDR3 is TGTGCCAGCCGAAGGTTGACCCGCACAGATACGCAGTATTTT.

The chain combines TRBV4-3 with TRBJ2-3, with 11 bases lining up with TRBD2. From germline, CDR1 is LGHNA and CDR2 YSLEER. V gave up 3 bases and J gave up 2 bases; unmatched junction bases: 10. There are 18 residues in the CDR3. The CDR3 spells CASSHGVGTSGITDTQYF. The CDR3 region has the DNA TGCGCCAGCAGCCACGGGGTCGGGACTAGCGGTATCACAGATACGCAGTATTTT.

This chain joins TRBV11-1 and TRBJ2-7; 7 bases line up with TRBD1. This CDR3 spans 13 amino acids. Germline V gene sequence: CDR1 SGHAT, CDR2 FQDESV (reference sequence). J lost 6 bases, V lost 2 bases, and 4 bases had no gene match. For the CDR3, the DNA is TGTGCCAGCAGCTTACCAGGGGGTTTCGAGCAGTACGTC. As protein: CASSLPGGFEQYV.

In this sample, this clonotype turned up a few times. This chain uses TRBV7-3 with TRBJ1-1, with D possibly being TRBD1 (6 bases). The germline gives CDR1 SGHTA, CDR2 FQGTGA. The V gene lost 7 bases and the J gene lost 6 bases, with 27 bases spanning the gap. The CDR3 contains 17 residues. The CDR3 nucleotides read TGTGCCAGCACCCAATGCCGGGGGGCGGACTACCTCTCTGAAGCTTTCTTT. Translating it yields CASTQCRGADYLSEAFF.

The chain couples TRBV20-1 to TRBJ1-1; D unclear. The CDR3 contains 14 residues. V was cut by 3 bases and J by 0 bases, with 11 bases left in between. Germline lookup yields CDR1 DFQATT and CDR2 SNEGSKA (reference sequence). The CDR3: CSASAGGLNTEAFF. The CDR3 region has the DNA TGCAGTGCTAGCGCCGGCGGGCTGAACACTGAAGCTTTCTTT.

This clonotype occurred many times. This sequence joins TRBV7-3 and TRBJ2-3; D unclear. In germline, CDR1 is SGHTA, CDR2 FQGTGA. The CDR3 consists of 12 residues. V shed 5 bases and J shed 0 bases, with 3 bases lying between them. The CDR3, as DNA: TGTGCCAGCAGCATAAGCACAGATACGCAGTATTTT. This translates into CASSISTDTQYF.

The chain has TRBV6-6 and TRBJ1-3, with 9 positions matching TRBD1. Germline V gene lookup returns CDR1 MNHNY and CDR2 SVGAGI (reference sequence). This CDR3 spans 17 amino acids. After removal of 6 bases from V and 1 base from J, the junction contained 10 bases not matched to a gene. CDR3 sequence reads: CASRPGTGKTSGNTIYF. The CDR3 nucleotides are TGTGCCAGCAGACCCGGGACAGGGAAGACATCTGGAAACACCATATATTTT.

This clonotype appeared many times. This chain links TRBV29-1 with TRBJ2-1, with TRBD1 matching over 9 bases. V dropped 7 bases and J dropped 0; count of bases not matched to a gene: 7. The CDR3 runs 15 residues. Germline V lookup: CDR1 SQVTM, CDR2 ANQGSEA. The CDR3 protein is CSAGTGPSSYNEQFF. In nucleotides, the CDR3 is TGCAGCGCCGGGACAGGGCCGAGCTCCTACAATGAGCAGTTCTTC.

The chain combines TRBV7-2 with TRBJ2-3; 8 bases are shared with TRBD2. V shed 2 bases and J 4 bases; nucleotides not matched to a gene: 5. Per germline, CDR1 SGHTA and CDR2 FQGNSA. This CDR3 is built from 15 residues. DNA for the CDR3: TGTGCCAGCAGCTTAAATGTCGGGGGGGCAGATACGCAGTATTTT. Translation gives CASSLNVGGADTQYF.

The V call is TRBV7-9, the J call TRBJ2-1, with D perhaps matching TRBD2 (7 bases). The CDR3 runs 15 residues. From germline, CDR1 is SEHNR and CDR2 FQNEAQ (reference sequence). V shed 7 bases and J shed 4 bases, with 17 bases lying between them. CDR3: CASTRGRRGYNEQFF. DNA for the CDR3: TGTGCCAGCACCCGGGGGCGGCGGGGGTACAATGAGCAGTTCTTC.

This clonotype was seen more than once but under ten times. The chain carries TRBV20-1 and TRBJ2-3, with D uncertain. Trimming took off 6 bases at V and 0 bases at J, with 13 bases between the two ends. The V gene's germline CDR1 is DFQATT and CDR2 SNEGSKA (reference sequence). This CDR3 has 14 residues. The CDR3 DNA reads TGCAGTGCCCCAGTTTGGGTCAGCACAGATACGCAGTATTTT. Translating gives CSAPVWVSTDTQYF.

This clonotype was seen a few times. The CDR3 sequence: CASGQKTGPEQYV. In nucleotides, the CDR3 is TGTGCTAGTGGTCAGAAGACAGGACCCGAGCAGTACGTC. The chain links TRBV12-5 to TRBJ2-7; possibly TRBD1 for D (6 bases). Per the germline V gene, CDR1 is LGHNT and CDR2 is FRNRAP. The CDR3 is 13 amino acids. The germline V and J ends were trimmed by 5 bases and 6 bases, with 14 bases remaining between them.

There are a few counts of this clonotype. The chain has TRBV20-1 and TRBJ1-1, with D possibly being TRBD1 (5 bases). The germline V gene encodes CDR1 DFQATT and CDR2 SNEGSKA (reference sequence). The V gene lost 4 bases and the J gene lost 2 bases, with 8 bases spanning the gap. This CDR3 has 12 residues. The CDR3: CSATTGNTEAFF. In nucleotides, the CDR3 is TGCAGTGCTACTACAGGTAACACTGAAGCTTTCTTT.

This clonotype was counted between two and nine times. The V gene is TRBV7-2, the J gene TRBJ2-7; D perhaps matches TRBD2 (6 bases). The germline V and J ends were trimmed by 3 bases and 5 bases, with 20 bases remaining between them. Germline CDR1 is SGHTA and CDR2 is FQGNSA. The CDR3 loop spans 16 amino acids. The CDR3 protein is CASSFTWRAPGDEQYV. The CDR3 nucleotides are TGTGCCAGCAGCTTCACCTGGCGAGCGCCGGGGGACGAGCAGTACGTC.

The chain has TRBV15 and TRBJ1-1; no clear D. The CDR3 is 15 residues long. V lost 0 bases, J lost 6 bases, and 14 bases lay in between. Germline CDR1 reads LNHNV; CDR2 reads YYDKDF (reference sequence). The CDR3 sequence is CATSRDKSEVAEAFF. In DNA, the CDR3 is TGTGCCACCAGCAGAGATAAGTCAGAGGTCGCTGAAGCTTTCTTT.

V is TRBV4-3 and J is TRBJ1-1, with a possible D match to TRBD1 (6 bases). CDR3 size: 13 residues. V dropped 0 bases and J dropped 12 bases, with 14 bases sitting between them. Per germline, CDR1 LGHNA and CDR2 YSLEER. The CDR3 sequence: CASSQEIEGGPFF. CDR3 sequence (DNA): TGCGCCAGCAGCCAAGAAATTGAGGGGGGTCCTTTCTTT.

This clonotype was seen many times. The J gene is TRBJ2-3, the V gene TRBV7-9; D is uncertain. The CDR3 length is 14 residues. V dropped 0 bases and J dropped 2 bases, with 6 bases sitting between them. The germline V gene encodes CDR1 SEHNR and CDR2 FQNEAQ (reference sequence). DNA for the CDR3: TGTGCCAGCAGCTTAGCCACCCACACAGATACGCAGTATTTT. Its protein product is CASSLATHTDTQYF. The variable domain in full, completed from reference TRBV7-9 and TRBJ2-3, reads DTGVSQNPRHKITKRGQNVTFRCDPISEHNRLYWYRQTLGQGPEFLTYFQNEAQLEKSRLLSDRFSAERPKGSFSTLEIQRTEQGDSAMYLCASSLATHTDTQYFGPGTRLTVL.

V and J are TRBV20-1 and TRBJ1-6; tentatively, D is TRBD1 (5 bases). The CDR3 sequence is 17 residues long. CDR1 is DFQATT, CDR2 SNEGSKA, per germline (reference sequence). Trimming pared 0 bases from V and 0 bases from J, leaving 12 bases between. The CDR3 spells CSARDFDRSSYNSPLHF. As DNA, the CDR3 is TGCAGTGCTAGAGACTTCGACAGAAGCTCCTATAATTCACCCCTCCACTTT.

There are many counts of this clonotype. The V call is TRBV30, the J call TRBJ1-1, with D uncertain. Germline assignment: CDR1 GTSNPN and CDR2 SVGIG (reference sequence). The CDR3 has 13 amino acids. The CDR3 DNA sequence: TGTGCTGCGGACCTAATCGGGAACACTGAAGCTTTCTTT. Amino acid sequence: CAADLIGNTEAFF.

The J gene is TRBJ2-2, the V gene TRBV7-2; the D is unclear. V was trimmed by 2 bases and J by 7 bases, leaving 8 bases between them. The CDR3 runs 13 residues. Per germline, CDR1 SGHTA and CDR2 FQGNSA. The CDR3 region has the DNA TGTGCCAGCAGCTTAATCCCTTTCGGGGAGCTGTTTTTT. Its protein is CASSLIPFGELFF. Full variable domain (rest looked up from reference TRBV7-2 and TRBJ2-2): GAGVSQSPSNKVTEKGKDVELRCDPISGHTALYWYRQSLGQGLEFLIYFQGNSAPDKSGLPSDRFSAERTGGSVSTLTIQRTQQEDSAVYLCASSLIPFGELFFGEGSRLTVL.

The chain links TRBV18 to TRBJ2-7; D may match TRBD1 or TRBD2 (5 bases each). The CDR3 runs 14 residues. The V gene's germline CDR1 is KGHSH and CDR2 LQKENI. The V end lost 4 bases, the J end lost 4 bases, and 14 bases lay between the germline ends. Here the CDR3 reads CASSLGVGFYEQYV. CDR3 coding DNA: TGTGCCAGCTCACTGGGGGTAGGGTTTTACGAGCAGTACGTC.

This clonotype appeared a few times. This chain uses TRBV5-1 with TRBJ2-2; TRBD1 agrees at 7 bases. V shed 5 bases and J 3 bases; nucleotides not matched to a gene: 13. The CDR3 spans 17 residues. Germline V gene data show CDR1 as SGHRS and CDR2 as YFSETQ. The CDR3 coding sequence is TGCGCCAGCAGGGACGGTCTCAGGGGGACGCACACCGGGGAGCTGTTTTTT. Translated: CASRDGLRGTHTGELFF.

This clonotype was seen at least ten times. The chain uses TRBV20-1 and TRBJ2-6, with TRBD1 matching 7 bases. The CDR3 extends over 15 amino acids. Germline V CDR1 and CDR2: DFQATT, SNEGSKA (reference sequence). The V gene end was trimmed by 2 bases and the J gene end by 4 bases; junction bases not matched to a gene: 5. CDR3 protein: CSARIGGSGANVLTF. CDR3 DNA sequence: TGCAGTGCTAGAATAGGGGGCTCGGGGGCCAACGTCCTGACTTTC.

This chain joins TRBV5-1 and TRBJ2-3; TRBD2 might be the D (5 bases). Germline CDR1 reads SGHRS; CDR2 reads YFSETQ. The V end was cut by 7 bases, the J end by 2 bases, with 8 bases between. The CDR3 is 12 amino acids. The CDR3 reads CASQLDTDTQYF. For the CDR3, the DNA is TGCGCCAGCCAACTAGACACAGATACGCAGTATTTT.